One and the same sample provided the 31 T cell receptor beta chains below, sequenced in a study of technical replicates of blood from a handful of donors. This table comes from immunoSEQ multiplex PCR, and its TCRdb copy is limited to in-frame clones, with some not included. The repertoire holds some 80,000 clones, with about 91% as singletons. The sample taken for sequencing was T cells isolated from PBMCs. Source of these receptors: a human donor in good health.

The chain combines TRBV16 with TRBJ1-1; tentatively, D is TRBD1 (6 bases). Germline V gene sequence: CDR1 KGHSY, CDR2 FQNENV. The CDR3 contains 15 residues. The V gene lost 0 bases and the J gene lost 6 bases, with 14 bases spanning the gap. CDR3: CASSQSPMTGSEAFF. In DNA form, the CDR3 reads TGTGCCAGCAGCCAATCCCCAATGACAGGATCTGAAGCTTTCTTT.

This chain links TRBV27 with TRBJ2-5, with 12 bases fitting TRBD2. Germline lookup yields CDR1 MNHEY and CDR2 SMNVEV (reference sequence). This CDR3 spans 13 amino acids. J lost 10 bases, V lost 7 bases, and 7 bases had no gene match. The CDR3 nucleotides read TGTGCCAGCAAATTGACTAGCGGGGGCCTCCAGTACTTC. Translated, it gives CASKLTSGGLQYF.

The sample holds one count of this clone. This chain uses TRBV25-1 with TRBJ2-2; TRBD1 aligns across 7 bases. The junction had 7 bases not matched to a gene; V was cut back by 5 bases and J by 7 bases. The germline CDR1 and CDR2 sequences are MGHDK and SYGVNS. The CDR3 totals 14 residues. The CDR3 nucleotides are TGTGCCAGCAGTATGGCAAACAGGGGCGGGGAGCTGTTTTTT. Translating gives CASSMANRGGELFF. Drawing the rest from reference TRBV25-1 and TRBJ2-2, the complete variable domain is EADIYQTPRYLVIGTGKKITLECSQTMGHDKMYWYQQDPGMELHLIHYSYGVNSTEKGDLSSESTVSRIRTEHFPLTLESARPSHTSQYLCASSMANRGGELFFGEGSRLTVL.

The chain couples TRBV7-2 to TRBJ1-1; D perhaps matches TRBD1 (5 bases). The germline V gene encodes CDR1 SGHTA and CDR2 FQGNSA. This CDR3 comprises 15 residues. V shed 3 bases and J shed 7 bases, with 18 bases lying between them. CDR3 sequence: CASSFRQGFYSEAFF. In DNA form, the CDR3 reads TGTGCCAGCAGCTTCAGGCAGGGTTTTTACAGTGAAGCTTTCTTT.

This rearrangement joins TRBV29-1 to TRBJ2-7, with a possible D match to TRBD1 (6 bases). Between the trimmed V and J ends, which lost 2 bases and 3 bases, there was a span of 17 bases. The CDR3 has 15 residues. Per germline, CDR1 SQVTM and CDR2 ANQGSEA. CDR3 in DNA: TGCAGCGTTGAAACCCAGGGGTCGTTTGTCTACGAGCAGTACTTC. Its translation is CSVETQGSFVYEQYF.

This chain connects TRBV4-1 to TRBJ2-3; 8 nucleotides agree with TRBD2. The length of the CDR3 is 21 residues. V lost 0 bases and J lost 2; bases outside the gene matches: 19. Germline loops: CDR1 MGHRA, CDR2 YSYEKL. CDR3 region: CASSQDRRLAGFQSLTDTQYF. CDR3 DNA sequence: TGCGCCAGCAGCCAAGATCGGCGGCTAGCGGGTTTTCAGTCCCTCACAGATACGCAGTATTTT.

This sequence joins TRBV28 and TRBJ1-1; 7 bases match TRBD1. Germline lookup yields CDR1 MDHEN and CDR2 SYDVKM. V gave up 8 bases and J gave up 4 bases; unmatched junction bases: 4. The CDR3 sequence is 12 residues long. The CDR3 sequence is CASYRGVTEAFF. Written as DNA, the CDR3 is TGTGCCAGCTACAGGGGAGTCACTGAAGCTTTCTTT.

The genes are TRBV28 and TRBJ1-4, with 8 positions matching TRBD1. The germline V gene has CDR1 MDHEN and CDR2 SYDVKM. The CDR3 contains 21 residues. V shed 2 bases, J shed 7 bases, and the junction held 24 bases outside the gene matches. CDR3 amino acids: CASSLSGLGRGRDGSSEKLFF. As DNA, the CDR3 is TGTGCCAGCAGTTTAAGTGGCCTAGGCAGGGGGCGAGATGGATCTAGTGAAAAACTGTTTTTT.

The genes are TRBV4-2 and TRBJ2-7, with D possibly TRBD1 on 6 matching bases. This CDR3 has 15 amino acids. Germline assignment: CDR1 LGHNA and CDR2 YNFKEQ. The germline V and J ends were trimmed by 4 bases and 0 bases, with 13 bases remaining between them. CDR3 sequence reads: CASSLRQDTSYEQYF. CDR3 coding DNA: TGTGCCAGCAGCCTTAGACAGGACACCTCCTACGAGCAGTACTTC.

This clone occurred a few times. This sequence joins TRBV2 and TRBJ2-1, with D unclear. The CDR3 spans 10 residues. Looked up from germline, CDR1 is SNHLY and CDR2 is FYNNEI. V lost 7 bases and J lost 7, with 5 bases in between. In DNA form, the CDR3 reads TGTGCCAGCAATGCGAATGAGCAGTTCTTC. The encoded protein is CASNANEQFF.

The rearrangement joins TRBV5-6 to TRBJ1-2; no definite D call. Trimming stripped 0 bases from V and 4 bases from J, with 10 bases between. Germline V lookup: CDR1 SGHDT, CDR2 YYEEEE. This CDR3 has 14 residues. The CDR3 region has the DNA TGTGCCAGCAGCTTGGGGTCGTCCAGCTATGGCTACACCTTC. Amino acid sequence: CASSLGSSSYGYTF.

The DNA of the CDR3 is TGTGCCAGCAGTGTCCGGGGGACAGGGGGGACCGGGGAGCTGTTTTTT. It is translated as CASSVRGTGGTGELFF. The chain is built from TRBV6-1 and TRBJ2-2, with 11 bases identical to TRBD1. From germline, CDR1 is MNHNS and CDR2 SASEGT. Trimming took 4 bases from V and 5 from J; bases not matched to a gene: 6. The CDR3 covers 16 residues.

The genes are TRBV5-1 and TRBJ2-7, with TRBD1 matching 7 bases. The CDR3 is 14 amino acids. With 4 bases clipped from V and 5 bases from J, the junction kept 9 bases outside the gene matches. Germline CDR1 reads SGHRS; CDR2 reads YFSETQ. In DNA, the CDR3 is TGCGCCAGCAGCCCAAGACAGGGTAATGACGAGCAGTACTTC. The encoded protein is CASSPRQGNDEQYF.

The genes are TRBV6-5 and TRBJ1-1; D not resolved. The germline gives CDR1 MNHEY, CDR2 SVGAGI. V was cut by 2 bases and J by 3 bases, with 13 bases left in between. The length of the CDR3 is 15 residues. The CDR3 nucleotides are TGTGCCAGCAGTTACGGTGAGGTCGGGGACACTGAAGCTTTCTTT. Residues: CASSYGEVGDTEAFF.

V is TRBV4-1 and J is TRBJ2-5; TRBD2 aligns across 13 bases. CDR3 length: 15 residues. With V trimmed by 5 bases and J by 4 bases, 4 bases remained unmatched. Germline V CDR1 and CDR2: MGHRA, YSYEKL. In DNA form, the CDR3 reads TGCGCCAGCAGCGCTCGGACTAGCGGGAGAGAGACCCAGTACTTC. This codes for CASSARTSGRETQYF.

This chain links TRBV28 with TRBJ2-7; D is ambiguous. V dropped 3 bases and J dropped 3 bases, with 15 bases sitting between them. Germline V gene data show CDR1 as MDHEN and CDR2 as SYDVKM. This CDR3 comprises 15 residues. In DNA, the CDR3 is TGTGCCAGCAGTTTTGGTCCGAGCCCCGTCTACGAGCAGTACTTC. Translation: CASSFGPSPVYEQYF.

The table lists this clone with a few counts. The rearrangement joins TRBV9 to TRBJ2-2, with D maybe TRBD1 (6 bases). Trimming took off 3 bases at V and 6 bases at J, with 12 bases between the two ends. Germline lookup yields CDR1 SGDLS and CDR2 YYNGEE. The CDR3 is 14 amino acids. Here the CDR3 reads CASSETGKPGELFF. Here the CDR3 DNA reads TGTGCCAGCAGCGAAACAGGGAAACCCGGGGAGCTGTTTTTT.

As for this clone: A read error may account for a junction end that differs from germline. For the CDR3, the DNA is TGCGCCAGCAGCAAGGGGGAAACAAACACTGAATCTTTCTTT. Translation: CASSKGETNTESFF. This chain joins TRBV5-1 and TRBJ1-1, with D possibly being TRBD1 (6 bases). CDR3 size: 14 residues. Germline loops: CDR1 SGHRS, CDR2 YFSETQ.

CDR3 sequence: CASSSDRGLDTQYF. The DNA for the CDR3 is TGTGCCAGCAGTTCGGACAGGGGGCTGGATACGCAGTATTTT. The chain joins TRBV27 to TRBJ2-3; 11 bases align to TRBD1. The V gene's germline CDR1 is MNHEY and CDR2 SMNVEV (reference sequence). The CDR3 is 14 amino acids. Trimming removed 4 bases from V and 6 bases from J; junction bases left unmatched: 3.

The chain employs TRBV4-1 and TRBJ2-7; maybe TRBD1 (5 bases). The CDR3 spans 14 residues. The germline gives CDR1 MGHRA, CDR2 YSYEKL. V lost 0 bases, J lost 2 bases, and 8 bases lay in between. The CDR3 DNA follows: TGCGCCAGCAGCCAAGACCCAGGGACCTACGAGCAGTACTTC. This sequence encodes CASSQDPGTYEQYF.

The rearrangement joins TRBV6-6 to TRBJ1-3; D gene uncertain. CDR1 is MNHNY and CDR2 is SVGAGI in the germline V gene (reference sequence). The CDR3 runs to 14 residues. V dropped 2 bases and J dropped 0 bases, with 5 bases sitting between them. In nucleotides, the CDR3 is TGTGCCAGCAGTTACGGCACCTCTGGAAACACCATATATTTT. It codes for CASSYGTSGNTIYF.

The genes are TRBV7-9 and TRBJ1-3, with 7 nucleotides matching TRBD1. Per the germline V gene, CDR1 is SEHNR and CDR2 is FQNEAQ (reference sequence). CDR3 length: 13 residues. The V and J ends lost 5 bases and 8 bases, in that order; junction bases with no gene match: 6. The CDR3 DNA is TGTGCCAGCAGCACGGACAGGTCACACACCATATATTTT. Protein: CASSTDRSHTIYF.

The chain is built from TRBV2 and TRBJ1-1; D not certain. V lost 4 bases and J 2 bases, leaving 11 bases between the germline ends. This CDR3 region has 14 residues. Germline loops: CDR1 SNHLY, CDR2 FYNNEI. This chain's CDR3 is CASSGAGSNTEAFF. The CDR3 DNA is TGTGCCAGCAGTGGGGCCGGGAGCAACACTGAAGCTTTCTTT. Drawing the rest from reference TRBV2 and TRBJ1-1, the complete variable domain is EPEVTQTPSHQVTQMGQEVILRCVPISNHLYFYWYRQILGQKVEFLVSFYNNEISEKSEIFDDQFSVERPDGSNFTLKIRSTKLEDSAMYFCASSGAGSNTEAFFGQGTRLTVV.

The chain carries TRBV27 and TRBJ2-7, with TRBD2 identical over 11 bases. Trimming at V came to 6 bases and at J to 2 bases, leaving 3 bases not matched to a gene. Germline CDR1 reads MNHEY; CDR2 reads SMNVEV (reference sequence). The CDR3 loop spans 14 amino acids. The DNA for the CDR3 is TGTGCCAGCAGACTAGCGGGAGACCCCTACGAGCAGTACTTC. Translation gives CASRLAGDPYEQYF.

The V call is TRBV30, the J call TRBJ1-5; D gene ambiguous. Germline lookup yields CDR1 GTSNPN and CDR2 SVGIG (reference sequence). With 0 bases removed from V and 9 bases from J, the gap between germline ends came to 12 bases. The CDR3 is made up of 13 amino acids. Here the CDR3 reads CAWSVGLITPQHF. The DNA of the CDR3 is TGTGCCTGGAGTGTAGGACTAATCACGCCCCAGCATTTT.

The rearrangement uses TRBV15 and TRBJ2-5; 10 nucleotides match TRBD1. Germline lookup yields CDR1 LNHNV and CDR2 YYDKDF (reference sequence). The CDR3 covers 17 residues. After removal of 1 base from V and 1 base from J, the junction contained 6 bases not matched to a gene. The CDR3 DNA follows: TGTGCCACCAGCAGAGGTCGACAGGGGGCCGCCCAAGAGACCCAGTACTTC. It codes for CATSRGRQGAAQETQYF.

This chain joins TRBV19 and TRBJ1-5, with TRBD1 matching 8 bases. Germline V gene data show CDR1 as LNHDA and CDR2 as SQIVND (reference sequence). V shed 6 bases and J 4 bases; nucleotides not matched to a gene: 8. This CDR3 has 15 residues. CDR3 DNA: TGTGCCAGTAGATCACCGGGACAGGTTAATCAGCCCCAGCATTTT. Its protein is CASRSPGQVNQPQHF.

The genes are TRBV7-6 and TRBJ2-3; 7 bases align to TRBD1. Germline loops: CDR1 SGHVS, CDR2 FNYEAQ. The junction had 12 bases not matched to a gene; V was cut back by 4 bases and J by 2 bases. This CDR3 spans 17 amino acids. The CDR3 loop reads CASSSQDRSYYTDTQYF. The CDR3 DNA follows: TGTGCCAGCAGCTCCCAGGACAGGTCTTACTACACAGATACGCAGTATTTT.

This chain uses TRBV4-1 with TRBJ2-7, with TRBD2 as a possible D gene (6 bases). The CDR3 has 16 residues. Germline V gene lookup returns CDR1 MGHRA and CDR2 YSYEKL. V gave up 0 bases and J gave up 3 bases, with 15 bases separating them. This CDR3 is CASSQDSHGGLYEQYF. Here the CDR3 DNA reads TGCGCCAGCAGCCAAGATTCCCATGGGGGACTCTACGAGCAGTACTTC.

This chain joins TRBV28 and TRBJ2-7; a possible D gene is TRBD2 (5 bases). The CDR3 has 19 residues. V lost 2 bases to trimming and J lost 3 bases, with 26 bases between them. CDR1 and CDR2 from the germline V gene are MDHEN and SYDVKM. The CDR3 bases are TGTGCCAGCAGTTTAGGGTACTCCACCGGGGTGGGCCTCCTCTACGAGCAGTACTTC. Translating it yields CASSLGYSTGVGLLYEQYF.

This CDR3 reads CATSRQGVQPQHF. The CDR3 bases are TGTGCCACCAGCAGACAGGGTGTTCAGCCCCAGCATTTT. The chain is built from TRBV15 and TRBJ1-5, with D possibly matching TRBD1 (5 bases). The CDR3 spans 13 residues. From germline, CDR1 is LNHNV and CDR2 YYDKDF (reference sequence). Trimming shortened V by 2 bases and J by 6 bases, and 8 bases separated the two germline ends.